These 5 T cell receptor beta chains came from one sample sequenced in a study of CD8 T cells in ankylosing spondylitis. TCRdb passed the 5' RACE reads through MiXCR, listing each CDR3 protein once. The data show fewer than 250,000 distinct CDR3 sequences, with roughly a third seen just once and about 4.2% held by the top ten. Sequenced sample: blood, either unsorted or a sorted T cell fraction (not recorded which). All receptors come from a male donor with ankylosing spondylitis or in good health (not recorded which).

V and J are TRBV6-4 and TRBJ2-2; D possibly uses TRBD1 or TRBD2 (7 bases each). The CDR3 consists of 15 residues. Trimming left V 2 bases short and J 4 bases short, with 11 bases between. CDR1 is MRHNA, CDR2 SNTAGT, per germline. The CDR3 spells CASSDRGDSTGELFF. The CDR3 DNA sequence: TGTGCCAGCAGTGACCGGGGGGACAGCACCGGGGAGCTGTTTTTT.

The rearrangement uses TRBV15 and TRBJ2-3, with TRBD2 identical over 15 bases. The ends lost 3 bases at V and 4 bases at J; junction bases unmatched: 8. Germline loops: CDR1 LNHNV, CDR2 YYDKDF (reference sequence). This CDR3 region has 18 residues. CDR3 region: CATSSWTSGGADSDTQYF. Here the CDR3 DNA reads TGTGCCACCAGCAGCTGGACTAGCGGGGGGGCGGACTCAGATACGCAGTATTTT.

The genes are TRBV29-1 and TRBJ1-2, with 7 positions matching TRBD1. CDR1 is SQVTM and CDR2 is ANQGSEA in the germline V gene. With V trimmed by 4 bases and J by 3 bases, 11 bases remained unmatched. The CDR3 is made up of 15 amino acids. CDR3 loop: CSVGRGQGVYYGYTF. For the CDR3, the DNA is TGCAGCGTTGGGCGAGGGCAGGGGGTTTACTATGGCTACACCTTC.

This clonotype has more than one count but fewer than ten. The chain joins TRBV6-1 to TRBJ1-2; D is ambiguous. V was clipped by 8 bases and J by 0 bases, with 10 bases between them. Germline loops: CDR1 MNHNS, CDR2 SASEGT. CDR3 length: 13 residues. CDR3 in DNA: TGTGCCAGCTTTTCGGCCGCTAACTATGGCTACACCTTC. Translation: CASFSAANYGYTF.

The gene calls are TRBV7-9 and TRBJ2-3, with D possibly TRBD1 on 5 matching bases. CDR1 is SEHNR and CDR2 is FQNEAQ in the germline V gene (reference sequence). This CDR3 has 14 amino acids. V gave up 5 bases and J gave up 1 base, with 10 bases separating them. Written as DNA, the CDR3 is TGTGCCAGCAGCCCCCGGACACGCACAGATACGCAGTATTTT. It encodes CASSPRTRTDTQYF. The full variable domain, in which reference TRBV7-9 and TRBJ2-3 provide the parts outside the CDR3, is DTGVSQNPRHKITKRGQNVTFRCDPISEHNRLYWYRQTLGQGPEFLTYFQNEAQLEKSRLLSDRFSAERPKGSFSTLEIQRTEQGDSAMYLCASSPRTRTDTQYFGPGTRLTVL.